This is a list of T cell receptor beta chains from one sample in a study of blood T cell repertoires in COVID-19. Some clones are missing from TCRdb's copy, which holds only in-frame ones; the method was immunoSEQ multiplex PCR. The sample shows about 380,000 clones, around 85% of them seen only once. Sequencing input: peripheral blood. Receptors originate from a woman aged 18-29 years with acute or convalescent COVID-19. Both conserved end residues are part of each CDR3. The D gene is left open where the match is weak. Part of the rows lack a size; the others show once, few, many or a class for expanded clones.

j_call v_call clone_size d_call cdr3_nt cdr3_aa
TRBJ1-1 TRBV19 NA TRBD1 TGTGCCAGTAGTATAGTCGGGACAGGGGACACTGAAGCTTTCTTT CASSIVGTGDTEAFF
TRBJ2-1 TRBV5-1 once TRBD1 TGCGCCAGCAGCGGAGAGGGGGCCGAATATGAGCAGTTCTTC CASSGEGAEYEQFF
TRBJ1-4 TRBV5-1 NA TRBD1 TGCGCCAGCAGCTTGGGGCCCTACAGGGGTGTAACTAATGAAAAACTGTTTTTT CASSLGPYRGVTNEKLFF
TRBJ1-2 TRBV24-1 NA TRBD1 TGTGCCACCAGTGAGACGCAGGGGGGATATGTTGGCTACACCTTC CATSETQGGYVGYTF
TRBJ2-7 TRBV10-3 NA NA TGTGCCATCAGTAAAGGACGGGGACTCTCCTACGAGCAGTACTTC CAISKGRGLSYEQYF
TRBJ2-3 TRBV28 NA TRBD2 TGTGCCAGCAGTTTATCCTCGGGACTAGCGGGAGATACGCAGTATTTT CASSLSSGLAGDTQYF
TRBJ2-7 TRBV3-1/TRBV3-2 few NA TGTGCCAGCAGCCAACTTCCCTTCCCTCCCTACGAGCAGTACTTC CASSQLPFPPYEQYF
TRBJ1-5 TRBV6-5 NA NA TGTGCCAGCCGGTCAGCGGGGTTTCAGCCCCAGCATTTT CASRSAGFQPQHF
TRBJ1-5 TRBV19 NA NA TGTGCCAGTAGTACGACAGTAGCATCCAATCAGCCCCAGCATTTT CASSTTVASNQPQHF
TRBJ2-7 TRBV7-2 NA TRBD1 TGTGCCAGCAGCTTAGTACAGGGGAACTACGAGCAGTACTTC CASSLVQGNYEQYF
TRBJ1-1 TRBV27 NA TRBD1 TGTGCCAGCAGTGCCCGGACAGGGGGCGGAACTGAAGCTTTCTTT CASSARTGGGTEAFF
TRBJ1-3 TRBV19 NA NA TGTGCCAGTAGTATGACAGCTACCTCTGGAAACACCATATATTTT CASSMTATSGNTIYF
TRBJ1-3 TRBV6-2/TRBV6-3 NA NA TGTGCCAGCAGTTACGGAGTGGTCGGGGCTGGAAACACCATATATTTT CASSYGVVGAGNTIYF
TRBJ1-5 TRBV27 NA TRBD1 TGTGCCAGCAGTTTAGTGGGGACAGGCGCAAATCAGCCCCAGCATTTT CASSLVGTGANQPQHF
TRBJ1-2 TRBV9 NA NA TGTGCCAGCAGCCTCCAGGGGCGAAACTATGGCTACACCTTC CASSLQGRNYGYTF
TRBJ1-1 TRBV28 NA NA TGTGCCAGCAGCTATCAGGAGAACACTGAAGCTTTCTTT CASSYQENTEAFF
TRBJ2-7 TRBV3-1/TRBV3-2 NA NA TGTGCCAGCAGCCACGTGGGACACAGCTCCTACGAGCAGTACTTC CASSHVGHSSYEQYF
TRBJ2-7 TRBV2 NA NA TGTGCCAGCAGTCCCAGGCGGACAGACCTACGAGAGCAGTACTTC CASSPRRTDLREQYF
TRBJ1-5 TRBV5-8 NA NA TGTGCCAGCAGCCTATACATATGGTCAGGGGATGGTAGCAATCAGCCCCAGCATTTT CASSLYIWSGDGSNQPQHF
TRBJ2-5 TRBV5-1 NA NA TGCGCCAGCAGCCCCTTCCAAGAGACCCAGTACTTC CASSPFQETQYF
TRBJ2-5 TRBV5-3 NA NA TGTGCCAGACCGGGCAGGGGAGTCGAGACCCAGTACTTC CARPGRGVETQYF
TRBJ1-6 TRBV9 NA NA TGTGCCAGCAGCCCCAGCGGGGCCTATAATTCACCCCTCCACTTT CASSPSGAYNSPLHF
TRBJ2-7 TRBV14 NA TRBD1 TGTGCCAGCAGCCTTCGGGACAGGGGACCCTACGAGCAGTACTTC CASSLRDRGPYEQYF
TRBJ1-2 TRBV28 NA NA TGTGCCAGCAGTTTTCGGGGGGCGTACTATGGCTACACCTTC CASSFRGAYYGYTF
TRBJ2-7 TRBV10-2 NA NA TGCGCCAGCAGTGATGCCAGGGTCTACGAGCAGTACTTC CASSDARVYEQYF
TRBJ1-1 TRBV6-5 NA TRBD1 TGTGCCAGCGGACGCGGACAGGGGAACACTGAAGCTTTCTTT CASGRGQGNTEAFF
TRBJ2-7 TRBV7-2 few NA TGTGCCAGCAGCGGGAACAGGGTACCATCCTACGAGCAGTACTTC CASSGNRVPSYEQYF
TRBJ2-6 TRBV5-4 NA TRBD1 TGTGCCAGCAGCTCGTCCCGGGACAGGCCCGGGGCCAACGTCCTGACTTTC CASSSSRDRPGANVLTF
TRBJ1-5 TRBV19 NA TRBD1 TGTGCCAGTAGTACGACAGGGACCAATCAGCCCCAGCATTTT CASSTTGTNQPQHF
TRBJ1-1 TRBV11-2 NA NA TGTGCCAGCAGCCCATTTTCCTCAGGGGTAACTTTCTTT CASSPFSSGVTFF
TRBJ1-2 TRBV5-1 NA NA TGCGCCAGCAGCTTGGACGCGGCAGCTAGCTACACCTTC CASSLDAAASYTF
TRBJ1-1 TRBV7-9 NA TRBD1 TGTGCCAGCGTCGGGGACAGGGGGGGGCCTGAAGCTTTCTTT CASVGDRGGPEAFF
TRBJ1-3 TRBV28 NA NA TGTGCCAGCAACTCACCAGCGGAGGGGAGAGGAAACACCATATATTTT CASNSPAEGRGNTIYF
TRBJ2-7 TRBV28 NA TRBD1 TGTGCCAGCAGGGGGGGACAGGGGTACCCCTACGAGCAGTACTTC CASRGGQGYPYEQYF
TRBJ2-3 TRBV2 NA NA TGTGCCAGCACCCTGGCCGTCGTAGAGGGTTCAACAGATACGCAGTATTTT CASTLAVVEGSTDTQYF
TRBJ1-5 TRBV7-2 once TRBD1 TGTGCCAGCAGCTTAGTCGGGACAGATAATAGCAATCAGCCCCAGCATTTT CASSLVGTDNSNQPQHF
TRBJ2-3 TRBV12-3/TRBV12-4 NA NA TGTGCCAGCAGTTCGCAGGGAATGGATACGCAGTATTTT CASSSQGMDTQYF
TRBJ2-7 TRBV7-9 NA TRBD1 TGTGCCAGCAGCTCGGGACAGGTGATCTACGAGCAGTACTTC CASSSGQVIYEQYF
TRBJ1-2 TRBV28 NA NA TGTGCCAGCAGGGAGACGGCCAACTATGGCTACACCTTC CASRETANYGYTF
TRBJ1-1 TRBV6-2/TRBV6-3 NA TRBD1 TGTGCCAGCAGTTGGACAGGAGGGGGCACTGAAGCTTTCTTT CASSWTGGGTEAFF
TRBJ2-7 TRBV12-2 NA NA TGTGCAAGTCGCTTAGGGGGACAGGGGGCGCGCGAGCAGTACTTC CASRLGGQGAREQYF
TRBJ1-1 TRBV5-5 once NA TGTGCCAGCAACCGAAACAGGGACACTGAAGCTTTCTTT CASNRNRDTEAFF
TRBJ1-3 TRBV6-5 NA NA TGTGCCAGCAGTTCCGACAGGTTTTCTGGAAACACCATATATTTT CASSSDRFSGNTIYF
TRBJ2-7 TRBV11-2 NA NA TGTGCCAGCAGCTTAGGGCCGTCCTACGAGCAGTACTTC CASSLGPSYEQYF
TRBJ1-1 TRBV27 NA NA TGTGCCAGCAGTTTATCGGGCGGGGTGAGCACTGAAGCTTTCTTT CASSLSGGVSTEAFF
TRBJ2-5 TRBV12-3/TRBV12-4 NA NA TGTGCCAGCAGTTTTCAGGGTGGGGAGACCCAGTACTTC CASSFQGGETQYF
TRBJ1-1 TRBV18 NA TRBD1 TGTGCCAGCTCTTGGGGACAGGGGATGAACACTGAAGCTTTCTTT CASSWGQGMNTEAFF
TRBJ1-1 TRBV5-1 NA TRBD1 TGCGCCAGCAGCTCAGGGACAGCTCAACTGAACACTGAAGCTTTCTTT CASSSGTAQLNTEAFF
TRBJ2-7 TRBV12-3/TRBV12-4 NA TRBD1 TGTGCCAGCAGGGGACAGGGGGCGGGCGAGCAGTACTTC CASRGQGAGEQYF
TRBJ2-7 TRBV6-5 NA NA TGTGCCAGCAGGCAAACAGGTCTCGACGAGCAGTACTTC CASRQTGLDEQYF
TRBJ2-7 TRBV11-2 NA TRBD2 TGTGCCAGCAGCTCGGGGGGTGAGGGCCCCTACGAGCAGTACTTC CASSSGGEGPYEQYF
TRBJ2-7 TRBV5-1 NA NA TGCGCCAGCAGCTCGCAACAACAGGGTGAAGAGCAGTACTTC CASSSQQQGEEQYF
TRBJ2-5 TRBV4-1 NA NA TGCGCCAGCAGCCAAGATCGCCAGGGTGGAGAGACCCAGTACTTC CASSQDRQGGETQYF
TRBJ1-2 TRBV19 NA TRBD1 TGTGCCAGTAGGATGCGCGCCGGACAGGGAGGGGGCACCTTC CASRMRAGQGGGTF
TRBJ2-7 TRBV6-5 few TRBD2 TGTGCCAGCAGATTCGGGCTAGCGGGGTCCTACGAGCAGTACTTC CASRFGLAGSYEQYF
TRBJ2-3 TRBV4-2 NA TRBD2 TGTGCCAGCAGCCAAGATAGGCGGGAGGGGGATACGCAGTATTTT CASSQDRREGDTQYF
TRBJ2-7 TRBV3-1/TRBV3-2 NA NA TGTGCCAGCAGCCAGGACAGATATAGCTACGAGCAGTACTTC CASSQDRYSYEQYF
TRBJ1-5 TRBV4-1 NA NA TGCGCCAGCAGCCAAGCAGGGCTTCAGCCCCAGCATTTT CASSQAGLQPQHF
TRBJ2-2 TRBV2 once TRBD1 TGTGCCAGCAGTTACAGGGACAGGTCCACCGGGGAGCTGTTTTTT CASSYRDRSTGELFF
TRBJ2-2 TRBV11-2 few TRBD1 TGTGCCAGCAGCTTAGGGCTCAGGGGGTCCGGGGAGCTGTTTTTT CASSLGLRGSGELFF